A selection of T cell receptor beta chains follows, all from one sample in a study of T cells after yellow fever vaccination. MiXCR, applied by TCRdb to the 5' RACE reads, yields one record per CDR3 protein. The data contain some 560,000 distinct CDR3 sequences, about 19% of them singletons. This sample comprised PBMCs, obtained 15 days after the yellow fever booster vaccination. These receptors were obtained from a young man who received the YFV17D yellow fever vaccine. CDR3s include the opening cysteine and the closing phenylalanine or tryptophan. Fields, in order: CDR3 protein, CDR3 DNA, J gene, clone size, D gene, V gene. The D gene is left open where the match is weak. Part of the rows lack a size; the others show once, few, many or a class for expanded clones.

CDR3 protein: CASSWGRTGNSPLHF; CDR3 DNA: TGTGCCAGCAGTTGGGGACGGACAGGGAATTCACCCCTCCACTTT; J gene: TRBJ1-6; clone size: -; D gene: TRBD1; V gene: TRBV5-8
CDR3 protein: CASSSPSRSPYEQYF; CDR3 DNA: TGTGCCAGCAGCTCCCCCTCGAGATCCCCCTACGAGCAGTACTTC; J gene: TRBJ2-7; clone size: -; D gene: -; V gene: TRBV7-2
CDR3 protein: CASSPATGADTQYF; CDR3 DNA: TGTGCCAGCTCACCAGCGACGGGGGCAGATACGCAGTATTTT; J gene: TRBJ2-3; clone size: -; D gene: -; V gene: TRBV18
CDR3 protein: CASSQAAEGEQYF; CDR3 DNA: TGCGCCAGCAGCCAAGCCGCTGAAGGCGAGCAGTACTTC; J gene: TRBJ2-7; clone size: -; D gene: -; V gene: TRBV4-1
CDR3 protein: CSATPEYYGYTF; CDR3 DNA: TGCAGTGCAACCCCGGAGTATTATGGCTACACCTTC; J gene: TRBJ1-2; clone size: -; D gene: -; V gene: TRBV20-1
CDR3 protein: CSVATGGNQPQHF; CDR3 DNA: TGCAGCGTTGCAACAGGGGGCAATCAGCCCCAGCATTTT; J gene: TRBJ1-5; clone size: -; D gene: TRBD1; V gene: TRBV29-1
CDR3 protein: CSADRVGRGNPEAFF; CDR3 DNA: TGCAGTGCCGACAGGGTCGGAAGGGGAAACCCTGAAGCTTTCTTT; J gene: TRBJ1-1; clone size: -; D gene: TRBD1; V gene: TRBV20-1
CDR3 protein: CASSHRGFNEQYF; CDR3 DNA: TGTGCCAGCAGCCATAGGGGCTTCAACGAGCAGTACTTC; J gene: TRBJ2-7; clone size: few; D gene: -; V gene: TRBV11-2
CDR3 protein: CSARGTRNTEAFF; CDR3 DNA: TGCAGTGCTAGAGGGACACGGAACACTGAAGCTTTCTTT; J gene: TRBJ1-1; clone size: few; D gene: -; V gene: TRBV20-1
CDR3 protein: CASSPGQARPEAFF; CDR3 DNA: TGTGCCAGCTCACCGGGACAGGCACGACCCGAAGCTTTCTTT; J gene: TRBJ1-1; clone size: few; D gene: TRBD1; V gene: TRBV18
CDR3 protein: CSANDREETQYF; CDR3 DNA: TGCAGTGCAAACGACCGAGAAGAGACCCAGTACTTC; J gene: TRBJ2-5; clone size: once; D gene: -; V gene: TRBV20-1
CDR3 protein: CASRGGRGDTQYF; CDR3 DNA: TGTGCCAGCAGGGGCGGGAGAGGAGATACGCAGTATTTT; J gene: TRBJ2-3; clone size: -; D gene: TRBD2; V gene: TRBV25-1
CDR3 protein: CSAQSGNTDTQYF; CDR3 DNA: TGCAGTGCTCAAAGCGGGAACACAGATACGCAGTATTTT; J gene: TRBJ2-3; clone size: -; D gene: TRBD2; V gene: TRBV20-1
CDR3 protein: CASSLNGATEAFF; CDR3 DNA: TGTGCCAGCAGTTTAAATGGGGCGACTGAAGCTTTCTTT; J gene: TRBJ1-1; clone size: -; D gene: -; V gene: TRBV12-3/TRBV12-4
CDR3 protein: CASSSRLEGETQYF; CDR3 DNA: TGTGCCAGCAGCTCCAGACTAGAAGGAGAGACCCAGTACTTC; J gene: TRBJ2-5; clone size: -; D gene: -; V gene: TRBV9
CDR3 protein: CSVLQGWEQYF; CDR3 DNA: TGCAGCGTCCTACAGGGATGGGAGCAGTACTTC; J gene: TRBJ2-7; clone size: -; D gene: -; V gene: TRBV29-1
CDR3 protein: CASRVGQVTYEQYF; CDR3 DNA: TGTGCCAGCAGGGTGGGACAGGTTACCTACGAGCAGTACTTC; J gene: TRBJ2-7; clone size: few; D gene: TRBD1; V gene: TRBV7-2
CDR3 protein: CSAKSNNEQFF; CDR3 DNA: TGCAGTGCTAAATCAAACAATGAGCAGTTCTTC; J gene: TRBJ2-1; clone size: few; D gene: -; V gene: TRBV20-1
CDR3 protein: CASSLEAESSYEQYF; CDR3 DNA: TGTGCCAGCAGCTTAGAGGCGGAGAGCTCCTACGAGCAGTACTTC; J gene: TRBJ2-7; clone size: few; D gene: -; V gene: TRBV7-9
CDR3 protein: CASTFLGGANIQYF; CDR3 DNA: TGTGCCAGCACCTTTCTAGGGGGCGCGAACATTCAGTACTTC; J gene: TRBJ2-4; clone size: -; D gene: TRBD1; V gene: TRBV12-3/TRBV12-4
CDR3 protein: CATSDLLTTGGIFF; CDR3 DNA: TGTGCCACCAGTGATTTGCTAACGACAGGGGGCATCTTCTTT; J gene: TRBJ1-1; clone size: -; D gene: TRBD1; V gene: TRBV24-1
CDR3 protein: CASSSDPYNEQFF; CDR3 DNA: TGCGCCAGCAGCTCGGACCCTTACAATGAGCAGTTCTTC; J gene: TRBJ2-1; clone size: -; D gene: -; V gene: TRBV5-1
CDR3 protein: CASSVEGLSSYEQYF; CDR3 DNA: TGTGCCAGCAGCGTAGAGGGACTCAGCTCCTACGAGCAGTACTTC; J gene: TRBJ2-7; clone size: -; D gene: -; V gene: TRBV9
CDR3 protein: CASSWTDRSTEAFF; CDR3 DNA: TGTGCCAGCAGCTGGACGGACAGGTCCACTGAAGCTTTCTTT; J gene: TRBJ1-1; clone size: few; D gene: TRBD1; V gene: TRBV7-8
CDR3 protein: CASSPGLAGGWWAYEQYF; CDR3 DNA: TGTGCCAGCAGTCCGGGCCTAGCGGGAGGGTGGTGGGCCTACGAGCAGTACTTC; J gene: TRBJ2-7; clone size: few; D gene: TRBD2; V gene: TRBV27
CDR3 protein: CASSLVWRTGELFF; CDR3 DNA: TGTGCCAGCAGCTTAGTTTGGCGGACCGGGGAGCTGTTTTTT; J gene: TRBJ2-2; clone size: few; D gene: -; V gene: TRBV7-2
CDR3 protein: CASSHWGRGSEQYF; CDR3 DNA: TGTGCCAGCAGCCATTGGGGGAGGGGATCCGAGCAGTACTTC; J gene: TRBJ2-7; clone size: -; D gene: TRBD2; V gene: TRBV14
CDR3 protein: CASSLAAKWETQYF; CDR3 DNA: TGCGCCAGCAGCTTGGCGGCCAAATGGGAGACCCAGTACTTC; J gene: TRBJ2-5; clone size: -; D gene: -; V gene: TRBV5-1
CDR3 protein: CAVSGGGNEQFF; CDR3 DNA: TGTGCCGTGTCTGGGGGGGGCAATGAGCAGTTCTTC; J gene: TRBJ2-1; clone size: -; D gene: TRBD2; V gene: TRBV10-3
CDR3 protein: CASRPGTESNQPQHF; CDR3 DNA: TGTGCCAGCAGGCCCGGGACTGAGAGCAATCAGCCCCAGCATTTT; J gene: TRBJ1-5; clone size: few; D gene: -; V gene: TRBV27
CDR3 protein: CASSPTGPQHF; CDR3 DNA: TGTGCCAGCAGTCCCACCGGGCCCCAGCATTTT; J gene: TRBJ1-5; clone size: -; D gene: -; V gene: TRBV28
CDR3 protein: CASSLERGGYNEQFF; CDR3 DNA: TGTGCCAGCAGCTTGGAGCGGGGTGGTTACAATGAGCAGTTCTTC; J gene: TRBJ2-1; clone size: -; D gene: TRBD2; V gene: TRBV5-6
CDR3 protein: CASSRFTGGRAQETQYF; CDR3 DNA: TGTGCCAGCAGCCGTTTCACAGGCGGGAGGGCCCAAGAGACCCAGTACTTC; J gene: TRBJ2-5; clone size: -; D gene: TRBD2; V gene: TRBV11-2
CDR3 protein: CASSLEVGDYEQYF; CDR3 DNA: TGTGCCAGCAGCTTAGAGGTAGGGGACTACGAGCAGTACTTC; J gene: TRBJ2-7; clone size: -; D gene: -; V gene: TRBV7-2
CDR3 protein: CASNRGGVAEQYF; CDR3 DNA: TGTGCCAGCAACCGCGGGGGCGTGGCCGAGCAGTACTTC; J gene: TRBJ2-7; clone size: few; D gene: -; V gene: TRBV6-2/TRBV6-3
CDR3 protein: CASSQDLPGVGDQPEHF; CDR3 DNA: TGCGCCAGCAGCCAAGATTTGCCGGGGGTGGGCGATCAGCCCGAGCATTTT; J gene: TRBJ1-5; clone size: once; D gene: -; V gene: TRBV4-3
CDR3 protein: CASSDSGTGYEQYF; CDR3 DNA: TGCGCCAGCAGTGACTCCGGGACAGGCTACGAGCAGTACTTC; J gene: TRBJ2-7; clone size: -; D gene: TRBD1; V gene: TRBV10-1
CDR3 protein: CASSLWFGGTGELFF; CDR3 DNA: TGTGCCAGCAGTTTATGGTTTGGGGGCACCGGGGAGCTGTTTTTT; J gene: TRBJ2-2; clone size: few; D gene: -; V gene: TRBV27
CDR3 protein: CASSQDSSGTGNEQFF; CDR3 DNA: TGCGCCAGCAGCCAAGATTCATCCGGGACGGGCAATGAGCAGTTCTTC; J gene: TRBJ2-1; clone size: -; D gene: -; V gene: TRBV4-3
CDR3 protein: CASSPRDRGLDEQFF; CDR3 DNA: TGTGCCAGCAGCCCCAGGGACAGAGGGCTTGATGAGCAGTTCTTC; J gene: TRBJ2-1; clone size: -; D gene: TRBD1; V gene: TRBV7-9
CDR3 protein: CASSRSGRDYNEQFF; CDR3 DNA: TGTGCCAGCAGCAGAAGCGGGAGGGATTACAATGAGCAGTTCTTC; J gene: TRBJ2-1; clone size: -; D gene: TRBD2; V gene: TRBV11-3
CDR3 protein: CSVSPGQLTGEQYF; CDR3 DNA: TGCAGTGTCTCCCCGGGACAACTAACGGGCGAGCAGTACTTC; J gene: TRBJ2-7; clone size: -; D gene: -; V gene: TRBV20-1
CDR3 protein: CASSLASSGYNEQFF; CDR3 DNA: TGTGCCAGCAGCTTAGCATCAAGCGGGTACAATGAGCAGTTCTTC; J gene: TRBJ2-1; clone size: few; D gene: -; V gene: TRBV7-2
CDR3 protein: CASQTSGKGETQYF; CDR3 DNA: TGTGCCAGCCAAACTAGCGGGAAGGGGGAGACCCAGTACTTC; J gene: TRBJ2-5; clone size: -; D gene: TRBD2; V gene: TRBV2
CDR3 protein: CASSPNLAGANVLTF; CDR3 DNA: TGTGCCAGCTCACCGAACCTGGCTGGGGCCAACGTCCTGACTTTC; J gene: TRBJ2-6; clone size: few; D gene: -; V gene: TRBV18
CDR3 protein: CASSQEAAVRTDTQYF; CDR3 DNA: TGTGCCAGCAGCCAAGAGGCGGCCGTACGCACAGATACGCAGTATTTT; J gene: TRBJ2-3; clone size: few; D gene: -; V gene: TRBV3-1
CDR3 protein: CASSFSTGTNSYEQYF; CDR3 DNA: TGTGCCAGCAGCTTCTCTACCGGGACAAACTCCTACGAGCAGTACTTC; J gene: TRBJ2-7; clone size: few; D gene: -; V gene: TRBV7-2
CDR3 protein: CASSDGTSGETQYF; CDR3 DNA: TGTGCCAGCAGCGACGGGACTAGTGGAGAGACCCAGTACTTC; J gene: TRBJ2-5; clone size: -; D gene: TRBD2; V gene: TRBV5-4
CDR3 protein: CASSLSGNNSPLHF; CDR3 DNA: TGTGCCAGCAGCTTATCCGGAAATAATTCACCCCTCCACTTT; J gene: TRBJ1-6; clone size: few; D gene: -; V gene: TRBV7-9
CDR3 protein: CASSLTYGSPLHF; CDR3 DNA: TGTGCCAGCAGCTTAACATATGGCTCACCCCTCCACTTT; J gene: TRBJ1-6; clone size: -; D gene: -; V gene: TRBV7-3
CDR3 protein: CASSFPPDRTSSYEQYF; CDR3 DNA: TGTGCCAGCAGCTTCCCCCCAGACAGGACGAGCTCCTACGAGCAGTACTTC; J gene: TRBJ2-7; clone size: few; D gene: -; V gene: TRBV11-2
CDR3 protein: CASSAEINEKLFF; CDR3 DNA: TGTGCCAGCAGTGCCGAGATTAATGAAAAACTGTTTTTT; J gene: TRBJ1-4; clone size: -; D gene: -; V gene: TRBV2
CDR3 protein: CASSFMGLGAEQYF; CDR3 DNA: TGTGCCAGCAGCTTTATGGGGCTAGGAGCCGAGCAGTACTTC; J gene: TRBJ2-7; clone size: -; D gene: -; V gene: TRBV7-2
CDR3 protein: CASSTPVPSNEQFF; CDR3 DNA: TGTGCCAGCAGCACCCCAGTCCCGTCCAATGAGCAGTTCTTC; J gene: TRBJ2-1; clone size: few; D gene: -; V gene: TRBV5-5
CDR3 protein: CASSSLLAGYTEAFF; CDR3 DNA: TGTGCCAGCAGCTCGCTACTGGCTGGTTACACTGAAGCTTTCTTT; J gene: TRBJ1-1; clone size: few; D gene: -; V gene: TRBV7-2
CDR3 protein: CASGSLSGSVFNEQFF; CDR3 DNA: TGTGCTAGTGGTTCCTTGAGCGGGAGCGTATTCAATGAGCAGTTCTTC; J gene: TRBJ2-1; clone size: few; D gene: TRBD2; V gene: TRBV12-5
CDR3 protein: CASSPSTGGAKNIQYF; CDR3 DNA: TGTGCCAGCTCACCATCAACAGGGGGGGCCAAAAACATTCAGTACTTC; J gene: TRBJ2-4; clone size: -; D gene: TRBD1; V gene: TRBV18
CDR3 protein: CASSVGQAQYNEQFF; CDR3 DNA: TGTGCCAGCAGCGTGGGACAGGCACAATACAATGAGCAGTTCTTC; J gene: TRBJ2-1; clone size: few; D gene: TRBD1; V gene: TRBV9
CDR3 protein: CASSVQAGEITGELFF; CDR3 DNA: TGTGCCAGCAGCGTACAAGCGGGAGAGATAACCGGGGAGCTGTTTTTT; J gene: TRBJ2-2; clone size: -; D gene: TRBD2; V gene: TRBV9